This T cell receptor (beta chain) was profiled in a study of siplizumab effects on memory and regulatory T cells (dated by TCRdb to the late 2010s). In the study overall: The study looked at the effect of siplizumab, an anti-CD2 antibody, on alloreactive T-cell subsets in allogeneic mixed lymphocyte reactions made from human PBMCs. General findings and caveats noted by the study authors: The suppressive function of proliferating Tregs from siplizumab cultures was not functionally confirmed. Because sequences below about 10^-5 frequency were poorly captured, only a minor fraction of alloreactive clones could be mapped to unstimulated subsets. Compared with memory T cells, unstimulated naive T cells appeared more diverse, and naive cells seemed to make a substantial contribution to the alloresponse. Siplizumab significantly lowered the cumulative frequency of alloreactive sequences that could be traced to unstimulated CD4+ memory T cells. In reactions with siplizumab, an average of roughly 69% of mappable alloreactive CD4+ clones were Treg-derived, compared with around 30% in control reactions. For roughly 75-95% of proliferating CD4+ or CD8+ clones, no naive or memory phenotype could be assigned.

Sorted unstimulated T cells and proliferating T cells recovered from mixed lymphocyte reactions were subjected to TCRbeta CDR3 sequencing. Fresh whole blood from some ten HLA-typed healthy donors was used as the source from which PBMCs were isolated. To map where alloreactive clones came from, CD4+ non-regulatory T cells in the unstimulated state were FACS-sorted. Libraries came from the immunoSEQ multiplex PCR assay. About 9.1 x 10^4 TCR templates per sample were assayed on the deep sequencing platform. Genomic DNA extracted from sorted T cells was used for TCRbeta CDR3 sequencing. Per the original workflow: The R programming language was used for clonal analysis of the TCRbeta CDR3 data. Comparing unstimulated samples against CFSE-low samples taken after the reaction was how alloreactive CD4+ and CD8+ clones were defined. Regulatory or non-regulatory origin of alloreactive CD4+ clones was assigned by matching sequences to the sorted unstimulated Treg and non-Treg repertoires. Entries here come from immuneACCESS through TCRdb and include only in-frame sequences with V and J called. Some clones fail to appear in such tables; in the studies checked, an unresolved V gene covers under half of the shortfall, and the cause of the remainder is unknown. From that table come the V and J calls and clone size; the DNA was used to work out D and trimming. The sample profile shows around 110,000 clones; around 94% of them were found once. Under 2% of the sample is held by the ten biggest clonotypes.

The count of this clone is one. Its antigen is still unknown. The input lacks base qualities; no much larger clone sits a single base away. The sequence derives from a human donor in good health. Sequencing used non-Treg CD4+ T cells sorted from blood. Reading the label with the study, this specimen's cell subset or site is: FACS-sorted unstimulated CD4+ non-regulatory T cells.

The CDR3 here reads CASSGLGRKETQYF. The DNA sequence is TGCGCCAGCAGCGGGTTAGGGAGGAAGGAGACCCAGTACTTC. This chain is built from TRBV5-1 and TRBJ2-5; possibly the D gene is TRBD2, per 6 matching bases. The CDR3 runs 14 residues from the cysteine to the phenylalanine. Just CDR3 DNA is preserved here, 42 bases in frame from base 1. For CDR1 and CDR2, the germline V gene lists SGHRS and YFSETQ. V is clipped by 4 bases and J by 5 bases, and the sequence between their germline boundaries is 15 bases long.